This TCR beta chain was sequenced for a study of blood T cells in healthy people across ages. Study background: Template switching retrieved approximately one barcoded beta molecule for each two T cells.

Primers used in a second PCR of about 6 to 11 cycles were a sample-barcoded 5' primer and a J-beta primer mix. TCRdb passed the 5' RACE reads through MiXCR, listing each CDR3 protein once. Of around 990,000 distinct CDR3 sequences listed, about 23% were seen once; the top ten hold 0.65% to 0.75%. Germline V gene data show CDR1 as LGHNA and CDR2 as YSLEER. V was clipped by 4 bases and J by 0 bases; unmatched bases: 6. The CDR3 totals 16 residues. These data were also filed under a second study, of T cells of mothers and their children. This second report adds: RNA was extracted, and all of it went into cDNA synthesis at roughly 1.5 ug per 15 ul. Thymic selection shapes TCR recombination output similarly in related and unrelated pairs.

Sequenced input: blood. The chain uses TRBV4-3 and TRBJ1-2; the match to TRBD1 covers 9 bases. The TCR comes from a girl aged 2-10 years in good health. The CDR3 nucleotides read TGCGCCAGCAGCCGGACCGGACAGGGGCCTAACTATGGCTACACCTTC. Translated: CASSRTGQGPNYGYTF.